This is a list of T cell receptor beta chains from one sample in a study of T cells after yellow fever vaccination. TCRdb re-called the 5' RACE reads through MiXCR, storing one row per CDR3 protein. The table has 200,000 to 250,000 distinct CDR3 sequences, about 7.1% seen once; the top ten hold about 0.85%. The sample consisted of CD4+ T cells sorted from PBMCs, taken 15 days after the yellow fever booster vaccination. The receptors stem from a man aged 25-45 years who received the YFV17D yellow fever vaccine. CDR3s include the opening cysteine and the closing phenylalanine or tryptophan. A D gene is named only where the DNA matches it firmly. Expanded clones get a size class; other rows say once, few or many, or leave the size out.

TGTGCCAGCAGAGCCGAGAATGAGCAGTTCTTC | CASRAENEQFF | few | TRBV25-1 | 11 | TRBJ2-1 | .
TGCAGTGCCTTAGCGGCCAGGGCCAGGGGGCAGTTCTTC | CSALAARARGQFF | . | TRBV20-1 | 13 | TRBJ2-1 | .
TGCAGCGTCGGAAGCTTTCTGATAGGGCAGGGGGCGGACGGGGAGCTGTTTTTT | CSVGSFLIGQGADGELFF | few | TRBV29-1 | 18 | TRBJ2-2 | TRBD1
TGTGCCAGCAGCTTAAAGCGGGATGGCGACGAGCAGTACTTC | CASSLKRDGDEQYF | . | TRBV5-4 | 14 | TRBJ2-7 | TRBD2
TGTGCCAGCAGTTACCGACAGGGGAACACCGGGGAGCTGTTTTTT | CASSYRQGNTGELFF | few | TRBV6-5 | 15 | TRBJ2-2 | TRBD1
TGTGCCAGCAGCCAAGATTTAAAGGGCCCAGCAACTAATGAAAAACTGTTTTTT | CASSQDLKGPATNEKLFF | many | TRBV4-2 | 18 | TRBJ1-4 | .
TGCAGTGCTATAGGGAGAAAGGCTTTCTTT | CSAIGRKAFF | many | TRBV20-1 | 10 | TRBJ1-1 | .
TGCGCCAGCAGCTCGGAAGTCACAGATACGCAGTATTTT | CASSSEVTDTQYF | few | TRBV5-1 | 13 | TRBJ2-3 | .
TGCAGTGCTAGAGTCGCTAGCGGGTCCCCCTCCTACAATGAGCAGTTCTTC | CSARVASGSPSYNEQFF | few | TRBV20-1 | 17 | TRBJ2-1 | TRBD2
TGCAGTGCTAGCGGGCTAGCGGGAGGGAGCACAGATACGCAGTATTTT | CSASGLAGGSTDTQYF | . | TRBV20-1 | 16 | TRBJ2-3 | TRBD2
TGTGCCAGCAGCTTAGGTACCGGGACTAGCGGGACCAGGAGCTCCTACGAGCAGTACTTC | CASSLGTGTSGTRSSYEQYF | few | TRBV7-8 | 20 | TRBJ2-7 | TRBD2
TGCGCCAGCAGCTTAGGCGGCGGAGTCTCCTACAATGAGCAGTTCTTC | CASSLGGGVSYNEQFF | many | TRBV5-1 | 16 | TRBJ2-1 | .
TGTGCCACCAGGGAGGGAAGCATTAGCAATCAGCCCCAGCATTTT | CATREGSISNQPQHF | . | TRBV15 | 15 | TRBJ1-5 | .
TGTGCCAGCAGTTTCGCTTCAGCCCTTTTCTACGAGCAGTACTTC | CASSFASALFYEQYF | . | TRBV12-3/TRBV12-4 | 15 | TRBJ2-7 | .
TGCAGTGTGAGGGACACCAGGGATGAAAAACTGTTTTTT | CSVRDTRDEKLFF | . | TRBV20-1 | 13 | TRBJ1-4 | .
TGCAGCGTAACTAGCGGGAGAGGGCAGTTCTTC | CSVTSGRGQFF | many | TRBV29-1 | 11 | TRBJ2-1 | TRBD2
TGCAGTGCTAGATTTGGGACAGGGAGCAATCAGCCCCAGCATTTT | CSARFGTGSNQPQHF | few | TRBV20-1 | 15 | TRBJ1-5 | TRBD1
TGTGCCAGCAGCTTAGACGGTAGCTATGGCTACACCTTC | CASSLDGSYGYTF | many | TRBV12-3/TRBV12-4 | 13 | TRBJ1-2 | .
TGTGCCAGCAGTACGTCAAATTACCAAGAGACCCAGTACTTC | CASSTSNYQETQYF | . | TRBV5-4 | 14 | TRBJ2-5 | .
TGTGCCAGCAGCTTAGGGGGGGGACGGATTGGCACCGGGGAGCTGTTTTTT | CASSLGGGRIGTGELFF | . | TRBV7-8 | 17 | TRBJ2-2 | TRBD2
TGCGCCAGCAGCTTGGCTTTCGTCGAGACCCAGTACTTC | CASSLAFVETQYF | . | TRBV5-1 | 13 | TRBJ2-5 | .
TGTGCCAGCAACCGGGGACTCACAGATACGCAGTATTTT | CASNRGLTDTQYF | many | TRBV7-8 | 13 | TRBJ2-3 | .
TGTGCCAGCAGCGCGAATGAAAAACTGTTTTTT | CASSANEKLFF | . | TRBV7-9 | 11 | TRBJ1-4 | .
TGTGCCAGCAGTGGCGGGAGTAGCGGGAGTTATGAGCAGTTCTTC | CASSGGSSGSYEQFF | . | TRBV25-1 | 15 | TRBJ2-1 | TRBD2
TGCGCCAGCAGCCAAGATCTAGGACTATCGGATATTTTTTTAAGCACAGATACGCAGTATTTT | CASSQDLGLSDIFLSTDTQYF | . | TRBV4-1 | 21 | TRBJ2-3 | .
TGTGCCAGCAGCCTCTTCAGGGATGGCTACACCTTC | CASSLFRDGYTF | many | TRBV7-2 | 12 | TRBJ1-2 | .
TGTGCCAGTAGTCCTCTGTGGGGGCCGGGAGAGACCCAGTACTTC | CASSPLWGPGETQYF | few | TRBV19 | 15 | TRBJ2-5 | .
TGTGCCAGCAGCTTTAATGTCCCCGGGGAGCTGTTTTTT | CASSFNVPGELFF | . | TRBV7-9 | 13 | TRBJ2-2 | .
TGTGCCAGCAGCCCAGGGACGGTAGTGAACACTGAAGCTTTCTTT | CASSPGTVVNTEAFF | few | TRBV5-5 | 15 | TRBJ1-1 | .
TGTGCCAGCAGCTTAGGGACGGGGAGAGAGACCCAGTACTTC | CASSLGTGRETQYF | many | TRBV7-9 | 14 | TRBJ2-5 | .
TGTGCCAGCAGCGCCCGGTTCCGCGAGCAGTACTTC | CASSARFREQYF | few | TRBV7-8 | 12 | TRBJ2-7 | .
TGTGCCAGCAGCTCAGGGAGCCCCAAGGAAAAACTGTTTTTT | CASSSGSPKEKLFF | few | TRBV6-1 | 14 | TRBJ1-4 | .
TGCAGCGTTGTGGGGACTAAAGGAAAGCAGTACTTC | CSVVGTKGKQYF | many | TRBV29-1 | 12 | TRBJ2-7 | TRBD2
TGTGCCAGCAGACCGACTAGCGGGAGCTCCCTCGTTGAGCAGTACTTC | CASRPTSGSSLVEQYF | many | TRBV6-1 | 16 | TRBJ2-7 | TRBD2
TGTGCCAGCAGTGAACAACAGGGTCACGGGGAGCTGTTTTTT | CASSEQQGHGELFF | many | TRBV2 | 14 | TRBJ2-2 | .
TGTGCCAGTAGGCGAGGGACTGGCGACAGAGATACGCAGTATTTT | CASRRGTGDRDTQYF | few | TRBV19 | 15 | TRBJ2-3 | .
TGTGCCAGCAGTTACTCCCGGGGGGCCTACGAGCAGTACTTC | CASSYSRGAYEQYF | few | TRBV6-5 | 14 | TRBJ2-7 | TRBD2
TGTGCCAGCTCCTTACAGGGCGAATCACCCCTCCACTTT | CASSLQGESPLHF | . | TRBV18 | 13 | TRBJ1-6 | .
TGCGCCAGCAGCCAAGATATCAAGAACTATGGCTACACCTTC | CASSQDIKNYGYTF | . | TRBV4-3 | 14 | TRBJ1-2 | .
TGTGCCAGCAGCTTGAACAGGTTCCCCGCCCAGTACTTC | CASSLNRFPAQYF | many | TRBV9 | 13 | TRBJ2-5 | .
TGCGCCAGCAGCTACTTTCGGACTAGCGGGACGGGAGAGACCCAGTACTTC | CASSYFRTSGTGETQYF | few | TRBV5-1 | 17 | TRBJ2-5 | TRBD2
TGTGCCAGCAGCTTAGCGCCCTACGAGCAGTACTTC | CASSLAPYEQYF | few | TRBV7-2 | 12 | TRBJ2-7 | .
TGTGCCAGCAGCTCCACTAGCGGGAGCGACGAGCAGTACTTC | CASSSTSGSDEQYF | . | TRBV5-5 | 14 | TRBJ2-7 | TRBD2
TGCGCCAGCATTGATGCACAAGAGACCCAGTACTTC | CASIDAQETQYF | many | TRBV5-1 | 12 | TRBJ2-5 | .
TGTGCCAGCAGCTTCCCCTCTGGGGCGGGGGAGACCCAGTACTTC | CASSFPSGAGETQYF | few | TRBV5-6 | 15 | TRBJ2-5 | .
TGTGCCAGCAGGGGGCTCTCCGGGGCCAACGTCCTGACTTTC | CASRGLSGANVLTF | . | TRBV12-3/TRBV12-4 | 14 | TRBJ2-6 | .
TGTGCCAGCAGCTACCTAACAGGAGACAGCTACGAGCAGTACTTC | CASSYLTGDSYEQYF | few | TRBV7-2 | 15 | TRBJ2-7 | .
TGTGCCAGCAGCCCCCGAGGCGGTTCAGATACGCAGTATTTT | CASSPRGGSDTQYF | few | TRBV7-2 | 14 | TRBJ2-3 | .
TGTGCCAGCAGCCTACTAGCGGATATTTACGAGCAGTACTTC | CASSLLADIYEQYF | . | TRBV11-2 | 14 | TRBJ2-7 | TRBD2
TGCGCCAGCAGCTTGACCCCAGGGTTTACCGGGGAGCTGTTTTTT | CASSLTPGFTGELFF | many | TRBV5-1 | 15 | TRBJ2-2 | .
TGCAGTGCTAGAGCTGCCGACTCCGGGGAGCTGTTTTTT | CSARAADSGELFF | many | TRBV20-1 | 13 | TRBJ2-2 | .
TGTGCCAGCAGCTTGGGAGTTTCAGGGGGCGCCCCACAAGAGACCCAGTACTTC | CASSLGVSGGAPQETQYF | . | TRBV11-2 | 18 | TRBJ2-5 | TRBD1
TGCAGTGCTAGACAGGGACACAGGAACCCCTACGAGCAGTACTTC | CSARQGHRNPYEQYF | many | TRBV20-1 | 15 | TRBJ2-7 | .
TGTGCCTGGAGTTCAGGGATTGCTGAGCAGTTCTTC | CAWSSGIAEQFF | few | TRBV30 | 12 | TRBJ2-1 | .
TGTGCCAGCAGCTTAGCGCGGCAGGGGACCTACGAGCAGTACTTC | CASSLARQGTYEQYF | few | TRBV7-6 | 15 | TRBJ2-7 | .